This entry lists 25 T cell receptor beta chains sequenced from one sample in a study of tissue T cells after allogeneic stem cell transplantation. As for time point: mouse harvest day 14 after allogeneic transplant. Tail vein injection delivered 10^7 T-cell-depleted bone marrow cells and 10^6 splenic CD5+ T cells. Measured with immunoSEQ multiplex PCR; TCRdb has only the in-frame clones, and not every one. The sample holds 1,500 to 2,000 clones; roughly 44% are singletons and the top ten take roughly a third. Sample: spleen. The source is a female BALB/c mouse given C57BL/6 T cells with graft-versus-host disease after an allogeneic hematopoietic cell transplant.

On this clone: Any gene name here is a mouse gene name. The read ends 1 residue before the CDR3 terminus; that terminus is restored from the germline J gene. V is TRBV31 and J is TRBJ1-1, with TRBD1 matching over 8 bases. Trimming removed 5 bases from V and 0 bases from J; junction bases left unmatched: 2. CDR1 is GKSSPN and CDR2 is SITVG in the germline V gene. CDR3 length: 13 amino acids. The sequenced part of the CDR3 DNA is TGTGCCTGGTGGACAGGGCCAAACACAGAAGTCTTC. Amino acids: CAWWTGPNTEVF. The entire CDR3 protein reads CAWWTGPNTEVFF.

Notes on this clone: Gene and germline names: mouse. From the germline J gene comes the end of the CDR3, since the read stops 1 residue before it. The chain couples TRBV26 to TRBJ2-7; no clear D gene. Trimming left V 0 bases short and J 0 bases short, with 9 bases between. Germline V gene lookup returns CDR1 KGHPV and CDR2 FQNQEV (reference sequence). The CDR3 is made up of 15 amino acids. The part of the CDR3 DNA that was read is TGTGCCAGCAGTCTGTCGACGGGCCCCTCCTATGAACAGTAC. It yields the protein CASSLSTGPSYEQY. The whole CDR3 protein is CASSLSTGPSYEQYF. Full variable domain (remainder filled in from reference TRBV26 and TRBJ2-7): NSKVIQTPRYLVKGQGQKAKMRCIPEKGHPVVFWYQQNKNNEFKFLINFQNQEVLQQIDMTEKRFSAECPSNSPCSLEIQSSEAGDSALYLCASSLSTGPSYEQYFGPGTRLTVL.

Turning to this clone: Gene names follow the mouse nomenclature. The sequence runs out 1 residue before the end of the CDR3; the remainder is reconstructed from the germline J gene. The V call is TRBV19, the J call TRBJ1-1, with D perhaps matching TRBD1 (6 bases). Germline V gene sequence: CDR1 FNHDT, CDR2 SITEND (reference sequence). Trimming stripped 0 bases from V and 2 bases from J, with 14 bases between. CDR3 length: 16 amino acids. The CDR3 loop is CASSIGGGGGNTEVFF. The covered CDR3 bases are TGTGCCAGCAGTATAGGCGGGGGCGGAGGCAACACAGAAGTCTTC.

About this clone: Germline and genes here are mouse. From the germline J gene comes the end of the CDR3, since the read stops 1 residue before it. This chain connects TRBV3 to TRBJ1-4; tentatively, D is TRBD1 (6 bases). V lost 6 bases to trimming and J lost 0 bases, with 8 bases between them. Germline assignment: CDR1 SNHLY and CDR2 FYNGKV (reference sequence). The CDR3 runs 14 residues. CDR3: CASRGQFSNERLFF. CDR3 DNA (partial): TGTGCCAGCAGAGGACAGTTTTCCAACGAAAGATTATTT.

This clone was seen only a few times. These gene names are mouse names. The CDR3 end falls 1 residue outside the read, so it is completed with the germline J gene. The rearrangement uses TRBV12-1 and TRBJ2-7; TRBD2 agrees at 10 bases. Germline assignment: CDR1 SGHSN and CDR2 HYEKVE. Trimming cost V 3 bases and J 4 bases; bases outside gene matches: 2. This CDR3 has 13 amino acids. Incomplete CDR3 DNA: TGTGCCAGCTCTTCGGACTGGGGGTATGAACAGTAC. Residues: CASSSDWGYEQY. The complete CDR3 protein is CASSSDWGYEQYF.

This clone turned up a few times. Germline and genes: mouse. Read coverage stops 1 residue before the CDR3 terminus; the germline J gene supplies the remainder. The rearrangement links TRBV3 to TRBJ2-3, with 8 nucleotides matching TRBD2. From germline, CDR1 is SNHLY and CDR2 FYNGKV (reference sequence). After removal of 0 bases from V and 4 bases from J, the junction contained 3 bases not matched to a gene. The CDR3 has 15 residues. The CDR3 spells CASSLAPGGTETLYF. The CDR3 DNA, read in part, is TGTGCCAGCAGCTTAGCTCCTGGGGGGACAGAAACGCTGTAT.

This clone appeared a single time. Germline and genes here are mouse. CDR3 sequence reads: CTCSDPNTEVFF. The CDR3 bases that were read are TGCACCTGCAGTGACCCCAACACAGAAGTCTTC. The chain has TRBV1 and TRBJ1-1; D not resolved. The DNA ends 1 residue before the CDR3 does, and the rest of the CDR3 is filled in from the germline J gene. This CDR3 contains 12 residues. Trimming took off 4 bases at V and 2 bases at J, with 5 bases between the two ends. CDR1 is NSQYPW, CDR2 LRSPGD, per germline (reference sequence).

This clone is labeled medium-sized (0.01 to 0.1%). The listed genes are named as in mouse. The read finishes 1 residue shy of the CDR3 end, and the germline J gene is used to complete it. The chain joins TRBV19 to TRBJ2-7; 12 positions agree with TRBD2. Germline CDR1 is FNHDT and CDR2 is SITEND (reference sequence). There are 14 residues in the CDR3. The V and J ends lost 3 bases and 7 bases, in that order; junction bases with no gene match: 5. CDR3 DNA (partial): TGTGCCAGCAGTAAAGACTGGGGGGGCTGGGAACAGTAC. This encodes CASSKDWGGWEQY. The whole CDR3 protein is CASSKDWGGWEQYF.

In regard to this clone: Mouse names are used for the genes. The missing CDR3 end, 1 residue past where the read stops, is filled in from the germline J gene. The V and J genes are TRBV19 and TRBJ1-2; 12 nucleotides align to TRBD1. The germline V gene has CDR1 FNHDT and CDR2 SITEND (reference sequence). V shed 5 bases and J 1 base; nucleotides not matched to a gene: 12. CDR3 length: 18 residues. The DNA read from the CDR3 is TGTGCCAGCAGCCGGGACAGGGGGCGCCGAGGGGGAAACTCCGACTACACC. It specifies CASSRDRGRRGGNSDYT. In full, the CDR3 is CASSRDRGRRGGNSDYTF.

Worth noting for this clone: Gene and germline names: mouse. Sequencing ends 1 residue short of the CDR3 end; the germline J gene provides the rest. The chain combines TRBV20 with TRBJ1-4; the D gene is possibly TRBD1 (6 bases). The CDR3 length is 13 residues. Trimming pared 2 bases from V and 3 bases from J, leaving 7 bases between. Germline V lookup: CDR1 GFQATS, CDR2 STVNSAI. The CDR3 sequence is CGARRDTNERLFF. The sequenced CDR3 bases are TGTGGTGCTAGGAGGGACACCAACGAAAGATTATTT.

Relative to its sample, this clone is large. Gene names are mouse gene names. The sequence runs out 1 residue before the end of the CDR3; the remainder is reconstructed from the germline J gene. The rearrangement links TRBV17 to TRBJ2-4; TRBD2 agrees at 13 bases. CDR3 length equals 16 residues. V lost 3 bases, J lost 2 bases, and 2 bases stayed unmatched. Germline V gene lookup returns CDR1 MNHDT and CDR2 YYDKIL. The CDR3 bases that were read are TGTGCTAGCAGTAGGGGACTGGGGGGGGATCAAAACACCTTGTAC. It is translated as CASSRGLGGDQNTLY. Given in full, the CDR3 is CASSRGLGGDQNTLYF.

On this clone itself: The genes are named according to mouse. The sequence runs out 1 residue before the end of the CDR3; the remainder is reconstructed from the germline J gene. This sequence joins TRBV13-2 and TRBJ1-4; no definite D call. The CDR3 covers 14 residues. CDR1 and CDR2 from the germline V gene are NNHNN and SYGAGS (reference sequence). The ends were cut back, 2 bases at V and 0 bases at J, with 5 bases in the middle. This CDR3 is CASGDSISNERLFF. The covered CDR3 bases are TGTGCCAGCGGTGACAGTATTTCCAACGAAAGATTATTT.

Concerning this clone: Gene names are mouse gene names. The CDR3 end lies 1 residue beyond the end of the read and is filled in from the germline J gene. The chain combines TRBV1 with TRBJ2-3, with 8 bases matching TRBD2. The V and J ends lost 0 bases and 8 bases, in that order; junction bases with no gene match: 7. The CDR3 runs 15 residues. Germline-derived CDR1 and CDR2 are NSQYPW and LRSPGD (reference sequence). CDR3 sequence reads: CTCSADWGGRGTLYF. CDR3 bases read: TGCACCTGCAGTGCAGATTGGGGGGGGCGCGGAACGCTGTAT.

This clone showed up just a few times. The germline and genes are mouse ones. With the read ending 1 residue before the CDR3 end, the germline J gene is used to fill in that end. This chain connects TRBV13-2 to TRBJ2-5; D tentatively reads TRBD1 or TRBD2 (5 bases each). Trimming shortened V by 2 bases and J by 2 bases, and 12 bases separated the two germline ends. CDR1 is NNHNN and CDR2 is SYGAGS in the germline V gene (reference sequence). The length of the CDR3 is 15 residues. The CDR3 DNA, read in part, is TGTGCCAGCGGTGAAGTTCGGGACGGCCAAGACACCCAGTAC. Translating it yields CASGEVRDGQDTQY. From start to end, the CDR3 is CASGEVRDGQDTQYF.

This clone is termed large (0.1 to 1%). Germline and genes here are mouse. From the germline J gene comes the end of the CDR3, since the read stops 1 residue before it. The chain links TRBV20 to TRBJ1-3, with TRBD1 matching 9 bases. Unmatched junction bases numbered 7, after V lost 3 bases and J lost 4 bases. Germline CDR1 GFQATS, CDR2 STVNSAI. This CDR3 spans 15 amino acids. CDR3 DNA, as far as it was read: TGTGGTGCTAGACCGGGACAGGGAATCGGAAATACGCTCTAT. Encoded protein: CGARPGQGIGNTLY. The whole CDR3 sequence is CGARPGQGIGNTLYF.

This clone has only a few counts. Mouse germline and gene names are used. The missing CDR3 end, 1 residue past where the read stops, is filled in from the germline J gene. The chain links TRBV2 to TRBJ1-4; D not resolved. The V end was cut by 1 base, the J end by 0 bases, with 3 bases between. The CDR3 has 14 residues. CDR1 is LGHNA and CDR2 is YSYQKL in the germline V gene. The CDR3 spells CASSQGISNERLFF. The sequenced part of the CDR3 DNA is TGTGCCAGCAGCCAAGGGATTTCCAACGAAAGATTATTT.

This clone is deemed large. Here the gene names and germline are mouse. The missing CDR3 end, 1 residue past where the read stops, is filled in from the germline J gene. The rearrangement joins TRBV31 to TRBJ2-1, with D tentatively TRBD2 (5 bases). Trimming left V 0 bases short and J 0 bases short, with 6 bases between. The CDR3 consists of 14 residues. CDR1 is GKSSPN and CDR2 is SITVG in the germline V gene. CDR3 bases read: TGTGCCTGGAGTCTCTGGGTTAACTATGCTGAGCAGTTC. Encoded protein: CAWSLWVNYAEQF. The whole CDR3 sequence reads CAWSLWVNYAEQFF.

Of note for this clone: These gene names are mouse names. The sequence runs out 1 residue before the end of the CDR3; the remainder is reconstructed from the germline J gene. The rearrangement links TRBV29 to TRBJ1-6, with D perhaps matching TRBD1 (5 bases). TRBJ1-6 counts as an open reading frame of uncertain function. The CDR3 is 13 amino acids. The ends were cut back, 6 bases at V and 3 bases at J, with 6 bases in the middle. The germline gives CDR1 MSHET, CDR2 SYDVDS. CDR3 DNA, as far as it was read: TGTGCTAGCAGCACAGGCTATAATTCGCCCCTCTAC. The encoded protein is CASSTGYNSPLY. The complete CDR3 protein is CASSTGYNSPLYF.

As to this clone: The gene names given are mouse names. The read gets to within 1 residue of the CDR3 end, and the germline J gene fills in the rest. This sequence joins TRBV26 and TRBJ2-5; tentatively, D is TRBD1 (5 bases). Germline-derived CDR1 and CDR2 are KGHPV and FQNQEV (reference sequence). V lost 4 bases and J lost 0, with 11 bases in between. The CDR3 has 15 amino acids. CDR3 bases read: TGTGCCAGCAGTCCCCATCAGGGTAACCAAGACACCCAGTAC. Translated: CASSPHQGNQDTQY. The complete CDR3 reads CASSPHQGNQDTQYF.

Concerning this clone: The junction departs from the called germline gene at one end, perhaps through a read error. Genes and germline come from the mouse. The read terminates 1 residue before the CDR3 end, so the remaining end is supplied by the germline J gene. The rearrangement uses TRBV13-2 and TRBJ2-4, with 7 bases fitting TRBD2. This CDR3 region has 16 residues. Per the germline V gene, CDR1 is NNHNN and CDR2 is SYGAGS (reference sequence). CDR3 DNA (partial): TGTGCCAGCAGTGATGGGCCGGGGGGGAGTCAAAACACCTTGTAC. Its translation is CASSDGPGGSQNTLY. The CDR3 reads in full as CASSDGPGGSQNTLYF.

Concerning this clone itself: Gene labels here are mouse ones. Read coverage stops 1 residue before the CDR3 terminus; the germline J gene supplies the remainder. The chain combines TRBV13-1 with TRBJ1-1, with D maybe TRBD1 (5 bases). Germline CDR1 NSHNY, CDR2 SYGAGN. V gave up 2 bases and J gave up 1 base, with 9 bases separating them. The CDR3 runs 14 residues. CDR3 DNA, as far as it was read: TGTGCCAGCAGTGAATCGACAGAAAACACAGAAGTCTTC. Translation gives CASSESTENTEVF. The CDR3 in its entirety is CASSESTENTEVFF.

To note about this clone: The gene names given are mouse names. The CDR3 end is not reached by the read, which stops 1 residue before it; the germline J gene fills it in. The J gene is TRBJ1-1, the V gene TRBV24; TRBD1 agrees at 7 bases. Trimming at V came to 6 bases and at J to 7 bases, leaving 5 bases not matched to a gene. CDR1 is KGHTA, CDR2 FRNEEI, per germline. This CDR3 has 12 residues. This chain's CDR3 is CASSQGQQEVFF. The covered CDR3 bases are TGTGCCAGCAGCCAGGGACAGCAAGAAGTCTTC.

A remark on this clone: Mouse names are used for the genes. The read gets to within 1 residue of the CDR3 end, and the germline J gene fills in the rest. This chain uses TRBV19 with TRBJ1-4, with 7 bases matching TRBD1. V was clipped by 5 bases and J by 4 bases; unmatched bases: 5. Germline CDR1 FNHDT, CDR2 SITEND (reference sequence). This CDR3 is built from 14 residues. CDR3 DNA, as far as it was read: TGTGCCAGCAGAAGAGGGGGCCACAACGAAAGATTATTT. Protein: CASRRGGHNERLF. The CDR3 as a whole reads CASRRGGHNERLFF.

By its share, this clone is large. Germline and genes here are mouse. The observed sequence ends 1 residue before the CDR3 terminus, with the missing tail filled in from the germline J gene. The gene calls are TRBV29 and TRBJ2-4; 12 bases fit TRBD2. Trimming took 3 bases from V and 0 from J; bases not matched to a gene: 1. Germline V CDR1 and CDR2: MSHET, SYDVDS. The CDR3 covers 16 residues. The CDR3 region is CASSLGLGGSQNTLYF. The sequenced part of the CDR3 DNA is TGTGCTAGCAGTTTGGGACTGGGGGGTAGTCAAAACACCTTGTAC.

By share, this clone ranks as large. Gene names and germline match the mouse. CDR3 DNA (partial): TGTGCCAGCAGTGATAGGGGGGTTGAACAGTAC. Protein sequence: CASSDRGVEQY. The entire CDR3 protein is CASSDRGVEQYF. The V and J genes are TRBV13-3 and TRBJ2-7; D may match TRBD1 or TRBD2 (6 bases each). With the read ending 1 residue before the CDR3 end, the germline J gene is used to fill in that end. Trimming took 1 base from V and 6 from J, leaving 8 bases between them. Per germline, CDR1 NNHDY and CDR2 SYVADS. The CDR3 contains 12 residues.